This is a list of T cell receptor beta chains from one sample in a study of T cell responses to AZD1222 COVID-19 vaccine. Data came from immunoSEQ multiplex PCR; TCRdb stores just in-frame clones and leaves some out. The sample shows approximately 84,000 clones, approximately 85% of them seen only once. The specimen comprised peripheral blood, sampled 28 days after the second AZD1222 dose. The receptor source for this set is an adult who received the AZD1222 COVID-19 vaccine. Both conserved end residues are part of each CDR3. D genes are given only for firm matches. Not every row has a clone size; where given, it reads once, few, many or a size class.

>.|TRBJ2-1|.|TRBV27
TGTGCCAGCAGCTTACTGGGGGGCATTTCCAATGAGCAGTTCTTC
CASSLLGGISNEQFF
>.|TRBJ2-1|.|TRBV5-1
TGCGCCAGCAGCTTGGTACTAGGAGGAAACAATGAGCAGTTCTTC
CASSLVLGGNNEQFF
>.|TRBJ2-7|.|TRBV2
TGTGCCAGCAGCCGGGACGTAGAGCAGTACTTC
CASSRDVEQYF
>.|TRBJ1-1|.|TRBV28
TGTGCCAGCAGTTTATCCGTCTCGCGAGCTTTCTTT
CASSLSVSRAFF
>.|TRBJ1-5|.|TRBV19
TGTGCCAGTAGGCTGCACAATCAGCCCCAGCATTTT
CASRLHNQPQHF
>TRBD1|TRBJ2-2|.|TRBV2
TGTGCCAGCAGCCCGGACAGGACGAACACCGGGGAGCTGTTTTTT
CASSPDRTNTGELFF
>.|TRBJ1-3|.|TRBV5-1
TGCGCCAGCAGCTTGGACAACTCTGGAAACACCATATATTTT
CASSLDNSGNTIYF
>.|TRBJ1-1|.|TRBV5-4
TGTGCCAGCAGCGCCCCTCACATAGGGGCCCTAAATACTGAAGCTTTCTTT
CASSAPHIGALNTEAFF
>TRBD2|TRBJ2-2|.|TRBV6-2/TRBV6-3
TGTGCCAGCAGTTCGTTTGGTAGCGGGGGTAATGCGAACACCGGGGAGCTGTTTTTT
CASSSFGSGGNANTGELFF
>.|TRBJ2-7|.|TRBV5-8
TGTGCCAGCAGCTTATTGATCTACGAGCAGTACTTC
CASSLLIYEQYF
>TRBD2|TRBJ2-7|once|TRBV19
TGTGCCAGTAGTATAGCCGGGCTAGCGGGCTACGAGCAGTACTTC
CASSIAGLAGYEQYF
>.|TRBJ1-1|few|TRBV12-3/TRBV12-4
TGTGCCAGCAGTTTCATGGGTTCCACTGAAGCTTTCTTT
CASSFMGSTEAFF
>.|TRBJ1-5|.|TRBV28
TGTGCCAGCAGTTTATGGACAGGACGTACCAATCAGCCCCAGCATTTT
CASSLWTGRTNQPQHF
>.|TRBJ1-6|few|TRBV1
TGCACCAGCAGCCAAGTGGCCCCGGCGGGCAATTCACCCCTCCACTTT
CTSSQVAPAGNSPLHF
>.|TRBJ2-7|few|TRBV6-5
TGTGCCAGCAGTTACTCTTTGGTTTTGGACTATCAGTACTTC
CASSYSLVLDYQYF
>TRBD2|TRBJ2-1|.|TRBV6-5
TGTGCCAGCAGCACTAGCGGGGGGCACAATGAGCAGTTCTTC
CASSTSGGHNEQFF
>.|TRBJ1-5|few|TRBV6-6
TGTGCCAGCAGTTCAAGACAGACCCATCAGCCCCAGCATTTT
CASSSRQTHQPQHF
>TRBD1|TRBJ2-5|.|TRBV5-4
TGTGCCAGCAGCTTGGGGGTAGGGACAGGGGTTTTCCAAGAGACCCAGTACTTC
CASSLGVGTGVFQETQYF
>TRBD1|TRBJ1-4|once|TRBV13
TGTGCCAGCAGCGATAGGGACAGGGGTAATGAAAAACTGTTTTTT
CASSDRDRGNEKLFF
>.|TRBJ2-1|.|TRBV2
TGTGCCAGCAAGGACCCCAAGGTGGGGACACCTCACAATGAGCAGTTCTTC
CASKDPKVGTPHNEQFF
>.|TRBJ2-3|.|TRBV19
TGTGCCAGTAGTATGTTAGACAGCACAGATACGCAGTATTTT
CASSMLDSTDTQYF
>TRBD1|TRBJ1-2|.|TRBV27
TGTGCCAGCAGTCCGACAGGGGACAGCTATGGCTACACCTTC
CASSPTGDSYGYTF
>.|TRBJ1-3|.|TRBV6-5
TGTGCCAGCAGTTACTCCAACAATGGAAACACCATATATTTT
CASSYSNNGNTIYF
>.|TRBJ1-1|.|TRBV5-1
TGCGCCAGCAGCTTGGGGGACGCTAACACTGAAGCTTTCTTT
CASSLGDANTEAFF
>TRBD2|TRBJ2-5|.|TRBV24-1
TGTGCCACCAGTGATTTGGTAGCGGGGGGGTCAGAGACCCAGTACTTC
CATSDLVAGGSETQYF
>.|TRBJ2-1|.|TRBV2
TGTGCCAGCAGTGATACTAGCCTTTCCTACAATGAGCAGTTCTTC
CASSDTSLSYNEQFF